This is a list of T cell receptor beta chains from one sample in a study of blood T cell repertoires in COVID-19. The assay was immunoSEQ multiplex PCR, and TCRdb's table has in-frame clones only and misses some. The table has approximately 65,000 clones, roughly 80% seen once. Material for sequencing was PBMCs or T cells enriched from blood (not recorded which). The receptor set was obtained from a woman aged 40 to 50 with acute COVID-19. CDR3s include the opening cysteine and the closing phenylalanine or tryptophan. D genes are given only for firm matches. Where a row states a size, it is once, few, many or the class of an expanded clone; other rows omit it.

d_call	v_call	clone_size	j_call	cdr3_nt	cdr3_aa
TRBD1	TRBV10-1	NA	TRBJ1-1	TGCGCCAGCAAGGGACAGATGAACACTGAAGCTTTCTTT	CASKGQMNTEAFF
NA	TRBV20-1	NA	TRBJ1-1	TGCAGTGCTAGTCGGGACACGTTGACAGCTTTCTTT	CSASRDTLTAFF
NA	TRBV10-1	NA	TRBJ1-1	TGCGCCAGCAGTTCCGGGATGAACACTGAAGCTTTCTTT	CASSSGMNTEAFF
TRBD1	TRBV10-3	NA	TRBJ2-1	TGTGCCATCTCCGGGGTTCAGGGGGCAGGAAAAGCCTACAATGAGCAGTTCTTC	CAISGVQGAGKAYNEQFF
NA	TRBV7-9	once	TRBJ1-1	TGTGCCAGCAGCCCTGCCGGCGGAGCTTTCTTT	CASSPAGGAFF
TRBD2	TRBV4-1	NA	TRBJ2-7	TGCGCCAGCAGCCACCCAGGACTAGCGGGAGGTCCTGGGAAGTACGAGCAGTACTTC	CASSHPGLAGGPGKYEQYF
NA	TRBV9	NA	TRBJ1-1	TGTGCCAGCAGCGTAGTTTCAGGCTTATTGAACACTGAAGCTTTCTTT	CASSVVSGLLNTEAFF
NA	TRBV25-1	NA	TRBJ1-2	TGTGCCAGCAGTGAATATGGGGGGGCTGGTGGCTACACCTTC	CASSEYGGAGGYTF
TRBD1	TRBV20-1	NA	TRBJ2-1	TGCAGTGCAGACAGGGTTGAGCAGTTCTTC	CSADRVEQFF
NA	TRBV28	few	TRBJ1-6	TGTGCCAGCAGTTTACAGGGCCCAAAGGATTCACCCCTCCACTTT	CASSLQGPKDSPLHF
NA	TRBV5-6	NA	TRBJ2-7	TGTGCCAGCAGCTTGGCCCCTAATCTCGGACCAGGGGTAGAGCAGTACTTC	CASSLAPNLGPGVEQYF
NA	TRBV2	once	TRBJ2-3	TGTGCCAGCAGTGACGACAGGAGCACAGATACGCAGTATTTT	CASSDDRSTDTQYF
NA	TRBV29-1	NA	TRBJ2-3	TGCAGCGCGAGGAGCGTGGGCACAGATACGCAGTATTTT	CSARSVGTDTQYF
TRBD1	TRBV5-4	NA	TRBJ2-5	TGTGCCAGCAGCTCCCGACAGGGATCGTACCAAGAGACCCAGTACTTC	CASSSRQGSYQETQYF
NA	TRBV9	NA	TRBJ1-5	TGTGCCAGCAGCGTAGACGGGATTGGCAATCAGCCCCAGCATTTT	CASSVDGIGNQPQHF
NA	TRBV6-1	NA	TRBJ2-7	TGTGCCAGCCTGGACTATGACTACGAGCAGTACTTC	CASLDYDYEQYF
TRBD1	TRBV10-3	NA	TRBJ1-1	TGTGCCATCAGGCCAACAGGGGGAGGGATGAACACTGAAGCTTTCTTT	CAIRPTGGGMNTEAFF
NA	TRBV11-2	NA	TRBJ1-5	TGTGCCAGCAGCTTACCAGGTTTCAATCAGCCCCAGCATTTT	CASSLPGFNQPQHF
NA	TRBV28	NA	TRBJ1-2	TGTGCCAGCAGTCAAACAGGGTATCGTGGCTACACCTTC	CASSQTGYRGYTF
NA	TRBV28	NA	TRBJ2-3	TGTGCCAGCGGCACTCCGGGATTAGCGTATACGCAGTATTTT	CASGTPGLAYTQYF